This T cell receptor (beta chain) originates from a study of T cell repertoires in cytomegalovirus infection. Notes on the study in general: In two of eight donors, the top clonotype was HLA-C-restricted CMV-specific.

Each CDR3 protein gets one entry after TCRdb re-called the reads with MiXCR. This table holds hundreds of thousands of distinct CDR3 sequences, around 30% found once. This clonotype has a handful of counts. Its cognate antigen is unknown. The sample here was cultured PBMCs, taken from culture after CMV antigen stimulation. The TCR originated in a human donor in good health (CMV status not recorded). Some clones in this sample may be carry-over from other donors' samples.

The DNA of the CDR3 is TGTGCCAGCAGCGCCGCAGGGGGCCACTACGAGCAGTACTTC. It translates to CASSAAGGHYEQYF. The chain links TRBV6-6 to TRBJ2-7, with 8 bases lining up with TRBD1. The CDR3 has 14 residues. V shed 6 bases and J 3 bases; nucleotides not matched to a gene: 7. The germline V gene has CDR1 MNHNY and CDR2 SVGAGI (reference sequence).